This T cell receptor (beta chain) was documented in a study of cytomegalovirus exposure and HLA in healthy donors. PCR primers comprised 60 Vbeta and 13 Jbeta primers. TCRdb's copy holds only in-frame clones and misses some; the assay was immunoSEQ multiplex PCR. This table holds around 130,000 clones, approximately 67% found once. The germline CDR1 and CDR2 sequences are MNHEY and SMNVEV (reference sequence). V was shortened by 6 bases and J by 1 base, with 13 bases between the two germline ends. This CDR3 is built from 15 residues. The sample was PBMCs. This sequence was found in a man aged 18 to 35 in good health and CMV-seronegative. The chain has TRBV27 and TRBJ2-1; weak D call: TRBD1 (6 bases). This CDR3 is CASRRQAQSYNEQFF. The CDR3 region has the DNA TGTGCCAGCAGGAGACAGGCACAGTCCTACAATGAGCAGTTCTTC.